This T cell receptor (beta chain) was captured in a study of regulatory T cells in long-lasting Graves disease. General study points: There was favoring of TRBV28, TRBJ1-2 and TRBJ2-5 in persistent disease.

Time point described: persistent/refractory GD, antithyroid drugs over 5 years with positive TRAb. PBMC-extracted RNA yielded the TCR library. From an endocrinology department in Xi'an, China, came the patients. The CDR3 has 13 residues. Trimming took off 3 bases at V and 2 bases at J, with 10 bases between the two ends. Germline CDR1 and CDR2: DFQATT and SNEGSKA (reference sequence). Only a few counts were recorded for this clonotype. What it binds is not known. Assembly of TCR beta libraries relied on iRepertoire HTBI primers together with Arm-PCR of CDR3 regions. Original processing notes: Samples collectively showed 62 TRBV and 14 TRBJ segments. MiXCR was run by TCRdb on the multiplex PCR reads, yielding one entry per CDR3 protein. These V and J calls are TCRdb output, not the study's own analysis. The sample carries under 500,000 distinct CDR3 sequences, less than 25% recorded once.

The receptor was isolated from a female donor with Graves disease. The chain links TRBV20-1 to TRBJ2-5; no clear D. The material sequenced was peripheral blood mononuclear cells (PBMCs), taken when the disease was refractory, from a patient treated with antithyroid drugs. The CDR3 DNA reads TGCAGTGCTAGGGTCAGTTTTCAAGAGACCCAGTACTTC. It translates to CSARVSFQETQYF.